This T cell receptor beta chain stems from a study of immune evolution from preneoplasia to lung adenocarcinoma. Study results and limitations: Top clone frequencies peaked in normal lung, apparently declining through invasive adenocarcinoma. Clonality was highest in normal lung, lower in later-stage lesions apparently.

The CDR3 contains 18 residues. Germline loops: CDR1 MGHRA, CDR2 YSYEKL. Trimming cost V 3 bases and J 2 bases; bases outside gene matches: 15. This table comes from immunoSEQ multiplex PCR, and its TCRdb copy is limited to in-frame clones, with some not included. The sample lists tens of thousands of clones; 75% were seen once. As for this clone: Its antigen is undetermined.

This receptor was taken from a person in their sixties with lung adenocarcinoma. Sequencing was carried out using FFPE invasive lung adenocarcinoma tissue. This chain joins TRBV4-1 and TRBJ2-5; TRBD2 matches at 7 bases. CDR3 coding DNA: TGCGCCAGCAGCCAGCGGGGGACCGGGACTCCTGAACAAGAGACCCAGTACTTC. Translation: CASSQRGTGTPEQETQYF.